This TCR beta chain was captured by sequencing in a study of blood T cells in healthy people across ages. All donors came from Russia, were Caucasian and healthy, and spanned ages about 6 to 100. Sample-barcoded 5' priming and a J-beta primer mix drove a second PCR of 7 to 11 cycles. Via MiXCR, TCRdb re-called the 5' RACE reads, giving one row per CDR3 protein. Altogether 450,000 to 600,000 distinct CDR3 sequences are present, roughly a quarter being singletons, with the ten largest covering approximately 3.6%. This clonotype turned up a few times. The same data also contributed to another study, on T cells of mothers and their children. That work adds: Study donors consisted of a few healthy Caucasian mothers and their six children. Nobody spotted any persistent microchimeric T cell clones.

The sequenced material came from blood. This TCR derives from a boy aged 2 to 9 in good health.

Here the CDR3 reads CASSFDRGPTVVAFF. CDR3 nucleotide sequence: TGCGCCAGCAGCTTCGACAGGGGACCTACTGTCGTAGCTTTCTTT. V is TRBV5-1 and J is TRBJ1-1, with 8 positions matching TRBD1. The trim removed 2 bases at V and 10 bases at J, leaving 13 bases unmatched. Germline CDR1 and CDR2: SGHRS and YFSETQ. The CDR3 runs 15 residues.